Given below is one T cell receptor beta chain in context. What it binds is unknown. V shed 1 base, J shed 8 bases, and the junction held 9 bases outside the gene matches. The CDR3 is 16 residues long. Germline-derived CDR1 and CDR2 are SGHTA and FQGTGA. This sample stems from a study of shared clonotypes between healthy human individuals. Background on the study: Donors consisted of a couple of women and a few men between 18 and 49.

Notes on the study in general: When compared with the clonotypes that were shared by all four sorted-subset donors, the non-shared clonotypes turned out to have lower generation probabilities. Inspection by rarefaction showed sorted-subset sequencing to be incomplete despite large depth.

The run depth of the assay was deep. Sequencing used immunoSEQ multiplex PCR; TCRdb keeps in-frame clones, though not all of them. The sample consists of more than 550,000 clones, approximately 72% of them appearing once. The sequence derives from a woman under 40 in good health. The J gene is TRBJ2-1, the V gene TRBV7-3, with 9 bases that match TRBD2. Sequences were obtained from memory CD4+ T cells sorted from blood. The subset: CD45RA-negative fraction. The chain's CDR3 is CASSLKGSGRLDEQFF. The CDR3 DNA follows: TGTGCCAGCAGCTTAAAGGGCAGCGGGAGGCTGGATGAGCAGTTCTTC.